These 5 T cell receptor beta chains originate from one sample sequenced in a study of blood T cell dynamics during melanoma immunotherapy. Time point specified: pre-treatment baseline. The data were produced by immunoSEQ multiplex PCR, yet TCRdb's version contains in-frame clones alone and is incomplete. The repertoire has about 9,700 clones, 70% to 90% of them found once; the top ten carry roughly a third. The source was blood, collected from a patient treated with checkpoint blockade. Source of these receptors: a human donor with melanoma.

This clone has a single count. The chain has TRBV7-2 and TRBJ1-4; a possible D gene is TRBD1 (5 bases). The CDR3 totals 12 residues. Germline CDR1 and CDR2: SGHTA and FQGNSA. V dropped 3 bases and J dropped 8 bases, with 7 bases sitting between them. CDR3 residues: CASSFGAEKLFF. CDR3 coding DNA: TGTGCCAGCAGCTTTGGGGCCGAAAAACTGTTTTTT.

This chain uses TRBV5-4 with TRBJ2-2; D unresolved. V lost 4 bases and J 3 bases, leaving 19 bases between the germline ends. The CDR3 is 17 residues long. Per germline, CDR1 SGHNT and CDR2 YYREEE (reference sequence). The DNA of the CDR3 is TGTGCCAGCAGCCAAGAAGGTTCCAGTTTTGACACCGGGGAGCTGTTTTTT. The encoded protein is CASSQEGSSFDTGELFF.

The chain carries TRBV28 and TRBJ2-7; the D is unclear. V was clipped by 3 bases and J by 6 bases, with 6 bases between them. Germline V gene lookup returns CDR1 MDHEN and CDR2 SYDVKM. CDR3 length: 11 amino acids. The CDR3 reads CASSFRREQYF. As DNA, the CDR3 is TGTGCCAGCAGTTTTCGGCGCGAGCAGTACTTC.

This sequence joins TRBV4-1 and TRBJ2-1; D gene uncertain. The CDR3 extends over 12 amino acids. Germline loops: CDR1 MGHRA, CDR2 YSYEKL. V dropped 0 bases and J dropped 10 bases, with 7 bases sitting between them. The CDR3 sequence is CASSQDTEEQFF. The CDR3 nucleotides read TGCGCCAGCAGCCAAGACACAGAGGAGCAGTTCTTC.

This clone was recorded only once. This chain joins TRBV2 and TRBJ1-5, with TRBD1 identical over 7 bases. J lost 0 bases, V lost 6 bases, and 5 bases had no gene match. Germline V gene lookup returns CDR1 SNHLY and CDR2 FYNNEI. There are 15 residues in the CDR3. CDR3 residues: CASSAGQDSNQPQHF. The CDR3 DNA follows: TGTGCCAGCAGCGCCGGACAGGATAGCAATCAGCCCCAGCATTTT.